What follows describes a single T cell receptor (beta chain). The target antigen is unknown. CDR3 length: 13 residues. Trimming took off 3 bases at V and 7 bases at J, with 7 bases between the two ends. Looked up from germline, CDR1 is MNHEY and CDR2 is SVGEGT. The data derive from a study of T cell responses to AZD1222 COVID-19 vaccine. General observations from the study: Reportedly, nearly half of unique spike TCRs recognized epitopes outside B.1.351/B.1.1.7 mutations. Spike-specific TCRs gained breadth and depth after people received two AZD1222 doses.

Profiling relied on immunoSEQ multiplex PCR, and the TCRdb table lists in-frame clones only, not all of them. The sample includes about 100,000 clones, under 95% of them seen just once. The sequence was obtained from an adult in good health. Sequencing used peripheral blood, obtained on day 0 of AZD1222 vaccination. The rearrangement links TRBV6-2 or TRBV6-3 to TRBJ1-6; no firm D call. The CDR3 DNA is TGTGCCAGCAGTTATCGCGTCAATTCACCCCTCCACTTT. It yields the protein CASSYRVNSPLHF.